These T cell receptor beta chains were read from a single sample in a study of blood T cell repertoires in COVID-19. Profiled with immunoSEQ multiplex PCR; TCRdb holds only in-frame clones, not every one. The sample yields 98,000 or so clones, roughly 86% seen once. The sequencing input was peripheral blood. The origin of the receptors is a woman between 55 and 75 years old in a cohort sampled during active or convalescent COVID-19. Both conserved end residues are part of each CDR3. D genes are given only for firm matches. Only part of the rows carry a size: once, few, many, or a class if the clone is expanded.

>-|few|TRBV9|TRBJ2-2
TGTGCCAGCAGCGTAGAAAGCGCCGGGGAGCTGTTTTTT
CASSVESAGELFF
>TRBD2|-|TRBV18|TRBJ2-7
TGTGCCAGCTCCCAAGGGGCGGGGGCCTACGAGCAGTACTTC
CASSQGAGAYEQYF
>TRBD1|-|TRBV5-4|TRBJ1-4
TGTGCCAGCAGCTTGGTCCCACAGACAGGGGGGGGTGAAAAACTGTTTTTT
CASSLVPQTGGGEKLFF
>TRBD1|-|TRBV19|TRBJ1-4
TGTGCCAGTACTACAGGGGGTGTAGAAAAACTGTTTTTT
CASTTGGVEKLFF
>-|-|TRBV10-1|TRBJ1-1
TGCGCCAGCAGTTTGGGGCGGACTGAAGCTTTCTTT
CASSLGRTEAFF
>-|-|TRBV7-2|TRBJ1-2
TGTGCCAGCAGCTTCCTGGCCTATGGCTACACCTTC
CASSFLAYGYTF
>-|-|TRBV5-4|TRBJ2-1
TGTGCCAGCAGCTTTTCTCGGGAGCAGTTCTTC
CASSFSREQFF
>-|-|TRBV19|TRBJ1-6
TGTGCCAGTAGTACGGCCAGGAATAATAATTCACCCCTCCACTTT
CASSTARNNNSPLHF
>-|-|TRBV18|TRBJ1-1
TGTGCCAGCTCGCAGACAGGTTACACTGAAGCTTTCTTT
CASSQTGYTEAFF
>TRBD1|few|TRBV7-8|TRBJ1-1
TGTGCCAGCGGCATACAGGGGCAGAACACTGAAGCTTTCTTT
CASGIQGQNTEAFF
>-|once|TRBV28|TRBJ1-2
TGTGCCAGCAGTTTATCAGGGGCGAGGGGCGGCTACACCTTC
CASSLSGARGGYTF
>TRBD1|-|TRBV28|TRBJ2-5
TGTGCCAGTAACGAGACAGGGGGGTTCCAAGAGACCCAGTACTTC
CASNETGGFQETQYF
>-|-|TRBV5-1|TRBJ2-3
TGCGCCAGCAGCGACGACAGCTCTAGCACAGATACGCAGTATTTT
CASSDDSSSTDTQYF
>-|-|TRBV6-5|TRBJ1-2
TGTGCCAGCAGACCAGGCACGGACTATGGCTACACCTTC
CASRPGTDYGYTF
>-|once|TRBV28|TRBJ1-2
TGTGCCAGCAGTCCTTATGGGGACTCAGGGACCTATGGCTACACCTTC
CASSPYGDSGTYGYTF
>TRBD1|-|TRBV9|TRBJ2-5
TGTGCCAGCAGCCGAGAACCGACAGGGTCGGAGACCCAGTACTTC
CASSREPTGSETQYF
>-|-|TRBV28|TRBJ1-3
TGTGCCAGCAGTTTAGCCCCCGTATCTACCGGAAACACCATATATTTT
CASSLAPVSTGNTIYF
>-|few|TRBV5-1|TRBJ1-4
TGCGCCAGCAGCTCCCGGGGGTTTGCAACTAATGAAAAACTGTTTTTT
CASSSRGFATNEKLFF
>TRBD2|-|TRBV6-2/TRBV6-3|TRBJ2-7
TGTGCCAGCAGTCTGCTGAGCGGGGGATCCTACGAGCAGTACTTC
CASSLLSGGSYEQYF
>TRBD1|-|TRBV5-5|TRBJ1-2
TGTGCCAGCAGCTATTCGGGACAGGGGGGCCGTGACTATGGCTACACCTTC
CASSYSGQGGRDYGYTF
>TRBD2|-|TRBV3-1/TRBV3-2|TRBJ2-7
TGTGCCAGCAGCCAAGCAAGCGGGGGAGCCTACGAGCAGTACTTC
CASSQASGGAYEQYF
>-|-|TRBV6-5|TRBJ1-3
TGTGCCAGCAGTTACTCGATTGGACAGCCAAGGATATATTTT
CASSYSIGQPRIYF